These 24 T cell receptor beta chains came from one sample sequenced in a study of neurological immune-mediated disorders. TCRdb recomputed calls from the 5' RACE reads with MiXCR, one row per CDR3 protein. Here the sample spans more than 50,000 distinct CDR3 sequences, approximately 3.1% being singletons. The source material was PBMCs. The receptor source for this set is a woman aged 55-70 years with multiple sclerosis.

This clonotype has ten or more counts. CDR3 amino acids: CASSLRRDEQYF. CDR3 bases: TGCGCCAGCAGCTTGAGGCGGGACGAGCAGTACTTC. The chain employs TRBV5-1 and TRBJ2-7, with a possible D match to TRBD2 (5 bases). V dropped 1 base and J dropped 5 bases, with 7 bases sitting between them. This CDR3 has 12 residues. The germline V gene has CDR1 SGHRS and CDR2 YFSETQ.

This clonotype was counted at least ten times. The chain's CDR3 is CASSWFAVNTEAFF. The CDR3 bases are TGTGCCAGCAGTTGGTTTGCGGTGAACACTGAAGCTTTCTTT. V usage is TRBV12-3 or TRBV12-4 and J usage is TRBJ1-1, with D uncertain. V was shortened by 4 bases and J by 0 bases, with 9 bases between the two germline ends. The CDR3 extends over 14 amino acids.

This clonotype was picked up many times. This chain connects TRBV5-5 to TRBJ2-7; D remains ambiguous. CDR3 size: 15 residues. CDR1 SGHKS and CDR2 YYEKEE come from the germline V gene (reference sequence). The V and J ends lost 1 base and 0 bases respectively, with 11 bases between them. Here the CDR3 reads CASSLFADYSYEQYF. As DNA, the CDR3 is TGTGCCAGCAGCTTGTTTGCGGATTACTCCTACGAGCAGTACTTC. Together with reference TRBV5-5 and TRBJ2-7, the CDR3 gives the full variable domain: DAGVTQSPTHLIKTRGQQVTLRCSPISGHKSVSWYQQVLGQGPQFIFQYYEKEERGRGNFPDRFSARQFPNYSSELNVNALLLGDSALYLCASSLFADYSYEQYFGPGTRLTVT.

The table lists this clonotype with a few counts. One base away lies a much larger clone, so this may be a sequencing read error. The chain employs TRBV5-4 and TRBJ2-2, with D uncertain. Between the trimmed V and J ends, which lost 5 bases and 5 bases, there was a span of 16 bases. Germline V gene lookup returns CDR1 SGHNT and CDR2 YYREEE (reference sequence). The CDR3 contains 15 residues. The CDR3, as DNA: TGTGCCAGCAGTCAACCGGGTATTGAGACCGGGGAGCTGTTTTTT. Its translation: CASSQPGIETGELFF.

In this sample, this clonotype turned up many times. CDR3 bases: TGCAGCGGGGGACAGGGTTACAATGAGCAGTTCTTC. This gives the protein CSGGQGYNEQFF. The chain recombines TRBV29-1 with TRBJ2-1; 9 bases agree with TRBD1. V was clipped by 7 bases and J by 4 bases; unmatched bases: 2. The CDR3 length is 12 residues. The germline V gene has CDR1 SQVTM and CDR2 ANQGSEA.

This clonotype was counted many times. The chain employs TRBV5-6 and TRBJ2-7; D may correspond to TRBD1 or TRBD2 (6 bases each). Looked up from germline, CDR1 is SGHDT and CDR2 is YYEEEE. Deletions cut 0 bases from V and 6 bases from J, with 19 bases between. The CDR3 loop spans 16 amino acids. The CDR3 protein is CASSLEGGFPRVEQYF. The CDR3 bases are TGTGCCAGCAGCTTGGAGGGGGGCTTCCCCCGGGTCGAGCAGTACTTC.

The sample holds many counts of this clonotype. CDR3 nucleotides: TGCAGTGCTAGAGACCCAAGCGCTTCCCCGACTTTATGGAGTGGCTACACCTTC. This gives the protein CSARDPSASPTLWSGYTF. This chain joins TRBV20-1 and TRBJ1-2; D remains unclear. With 0 bases removed from V and 7 bases from J, the gap between germline ends came to 27 bases. The germline gives CDR1 DFQATT, CDR2 SNEGSKA (reference sequence). CDR3 length equals 18 residues.

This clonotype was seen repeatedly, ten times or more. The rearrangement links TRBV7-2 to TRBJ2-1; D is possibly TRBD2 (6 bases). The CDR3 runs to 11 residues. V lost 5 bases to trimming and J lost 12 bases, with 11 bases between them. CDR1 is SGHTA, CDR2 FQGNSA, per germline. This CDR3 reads CASSPRLGQFF. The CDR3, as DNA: TGTGCCAGCAGCCCCCGACTAGGGCAGTTCTTC.

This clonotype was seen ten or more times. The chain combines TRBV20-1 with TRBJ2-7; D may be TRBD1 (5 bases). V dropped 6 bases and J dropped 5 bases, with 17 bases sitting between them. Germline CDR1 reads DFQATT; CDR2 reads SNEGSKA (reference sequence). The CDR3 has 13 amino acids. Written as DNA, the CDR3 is TGCAGTGCCTCGGATAGGGGCCTCCACGAGCAGTACTTC. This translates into CSASDRGLHEQYF.

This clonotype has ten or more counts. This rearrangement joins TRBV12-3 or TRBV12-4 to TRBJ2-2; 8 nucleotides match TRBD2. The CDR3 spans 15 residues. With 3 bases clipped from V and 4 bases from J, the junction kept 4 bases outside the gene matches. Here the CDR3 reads CASSFGLAGTGELFF. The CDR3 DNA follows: TGTGCCAGCAGTTTCGGCCTAGCGGGCACCGGGGAGCTGTTTTTT.

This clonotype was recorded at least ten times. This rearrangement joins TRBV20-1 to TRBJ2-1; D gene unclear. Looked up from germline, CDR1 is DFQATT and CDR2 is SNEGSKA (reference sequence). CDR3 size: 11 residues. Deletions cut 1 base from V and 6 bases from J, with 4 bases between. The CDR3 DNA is TGCAGTGCTAGAGGGTCCAATGAGCAGTTCTTC. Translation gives CSARGSNEQFF.

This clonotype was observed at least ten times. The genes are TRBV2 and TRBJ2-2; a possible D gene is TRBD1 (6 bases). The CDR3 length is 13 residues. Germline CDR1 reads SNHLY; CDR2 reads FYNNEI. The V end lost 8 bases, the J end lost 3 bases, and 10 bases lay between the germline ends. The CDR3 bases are TGTGCCAGCCGTACAGGGCACACCGGGGAGCTGTTTTTT. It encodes CASRTGHTGELFF. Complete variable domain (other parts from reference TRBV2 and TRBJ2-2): EPEVTQTPSHQVTQMGQEVILRCVPISNHLYFYWYRQILGQKVEFLVSFYNNEISEKSEIFDDQFSVERPDGSNFTLKIRSTKLEDSAMYFCASRTGHTGELFFGEGSRLTVL.

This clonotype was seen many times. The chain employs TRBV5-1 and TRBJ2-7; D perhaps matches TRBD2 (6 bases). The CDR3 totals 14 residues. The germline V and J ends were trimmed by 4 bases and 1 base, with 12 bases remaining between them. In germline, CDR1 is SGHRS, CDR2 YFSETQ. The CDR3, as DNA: TGCGCCAGCAGCAATCTTGGGACTTCCTACGAGCAGTACTTC. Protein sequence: CASSNLGTSYEQYF.

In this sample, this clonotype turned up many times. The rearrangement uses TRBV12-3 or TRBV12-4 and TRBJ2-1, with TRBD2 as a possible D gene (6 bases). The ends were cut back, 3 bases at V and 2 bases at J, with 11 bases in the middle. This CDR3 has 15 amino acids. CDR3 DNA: TGTGCCAGCAGTTTTGGGACTCTAGCCTACAATGAGCAGTTCTTC. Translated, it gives CASSFGTLAYNEQFF.

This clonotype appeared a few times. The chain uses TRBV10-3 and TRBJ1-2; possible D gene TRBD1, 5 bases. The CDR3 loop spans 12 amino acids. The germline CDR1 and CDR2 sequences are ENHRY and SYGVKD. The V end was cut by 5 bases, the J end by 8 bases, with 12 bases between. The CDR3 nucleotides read TGTGCCATCAGTCAGGGTTTCCAAGGCTACACCTTC. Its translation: CAISQGFQGYTF.

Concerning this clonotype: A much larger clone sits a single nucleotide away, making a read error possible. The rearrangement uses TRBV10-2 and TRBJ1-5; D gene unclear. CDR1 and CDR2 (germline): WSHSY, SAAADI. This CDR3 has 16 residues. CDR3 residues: CASSESLGRARQPQNF. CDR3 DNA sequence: TGCGCCAGCAGTGAGTCGCTCGGGAGGGCTCGTCAGCCCCAGAATTTT.

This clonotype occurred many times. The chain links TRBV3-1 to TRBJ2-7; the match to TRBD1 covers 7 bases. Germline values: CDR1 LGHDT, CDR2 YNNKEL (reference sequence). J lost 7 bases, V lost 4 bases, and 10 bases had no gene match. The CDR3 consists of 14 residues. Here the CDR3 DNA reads TGTGCCAGCAGCCCCTACGGGACAGACCAAGAGCAGTACTTC. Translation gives CASSPYGTDQEQYF.

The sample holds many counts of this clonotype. DNA of the CDR3: TGCGCCAGCAGCCAATTACAGAGCAATGAGCAGTTCTTC. The encoded protein is CASSQLQSNEQFF. The V gene is TRBV4-1, the J gene TRBJ2-1, with D hard to call. V was cut by 2 bases and J by 6 bases, with 8 bases left in between. CDR3 length: 13 amino acids. CDR1 MGHRA and CDR2 YSYEKL come from the germline V gene.

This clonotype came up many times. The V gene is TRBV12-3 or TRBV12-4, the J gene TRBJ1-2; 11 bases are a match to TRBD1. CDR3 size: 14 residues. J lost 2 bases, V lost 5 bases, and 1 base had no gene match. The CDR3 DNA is TGTGCCAGCAGTGGGACAGGGGGGAACTATGGCTACACCTTC. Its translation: CASSGTGGNYGYTF.

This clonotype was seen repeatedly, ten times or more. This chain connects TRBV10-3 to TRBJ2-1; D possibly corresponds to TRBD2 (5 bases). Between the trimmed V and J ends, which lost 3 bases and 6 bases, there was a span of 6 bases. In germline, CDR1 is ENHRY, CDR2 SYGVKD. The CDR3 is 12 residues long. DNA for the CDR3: TGTGCCATCAGTGATCGGGGCAATGAGCAGTTCTTC. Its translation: CAISDRGNEQFF.

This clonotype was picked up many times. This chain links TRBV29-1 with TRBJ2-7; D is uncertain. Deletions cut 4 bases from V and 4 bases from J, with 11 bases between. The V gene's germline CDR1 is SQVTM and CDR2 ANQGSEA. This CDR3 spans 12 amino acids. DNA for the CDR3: TGCAGCGTTGGGTTCGAGAGTTACGAGCAGTACTTC. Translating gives CSVGFESYEQYF.

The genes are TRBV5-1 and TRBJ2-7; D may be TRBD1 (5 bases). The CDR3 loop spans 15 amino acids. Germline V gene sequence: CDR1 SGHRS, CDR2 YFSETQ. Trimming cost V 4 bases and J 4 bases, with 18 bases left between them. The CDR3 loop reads CASSPGAGIVYEQYF. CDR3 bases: TGCGCCAGCAGCCCCGGCGCAGGGATTGTATACGAGCAGTACTTC.

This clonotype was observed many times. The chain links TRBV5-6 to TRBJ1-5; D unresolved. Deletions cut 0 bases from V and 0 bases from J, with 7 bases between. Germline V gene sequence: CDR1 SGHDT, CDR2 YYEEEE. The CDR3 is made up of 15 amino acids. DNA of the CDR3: TGTGCCAGCAGCTTGGGGCAGGTTAGCAATCAGCCCCAGCATTTT. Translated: CASSLGQVSNQPQHF.

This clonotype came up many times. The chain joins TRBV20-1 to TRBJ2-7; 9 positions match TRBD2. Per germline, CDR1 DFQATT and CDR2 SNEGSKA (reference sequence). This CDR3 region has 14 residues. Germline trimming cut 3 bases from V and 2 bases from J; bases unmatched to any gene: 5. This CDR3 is CSARVLAGAYEQYF. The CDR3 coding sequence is TGCAGTGCTAGGGTATTAGCGGGAGCCTACGAGCAGTACTTC.